One and the same sample provided the 28 T cell receptor beta chains below, sequenced in a study of molecular identifiers for immune sequencing clone quantification. Using its own MiXCR run on the PCR reads, TCRdb lists one record per CDR3 protein. The top ten hold 3% to 4.5% of the sample, which has nearly 55,000 distinct CDR3 sequences, approximately 40% seen once. Sequenced sample: naive CD8+ T cells from blood, with Jurkat cell RNA spiked in. Subset reported: FACS-sorted CD8+CD4-CCR7+CD45RA+ naive T cells. Receptors originate from a human donor in good health. Some libraries in this study had Jurkat cell RNA spiked in.

The rearrangement links TRBV24-1 to TRBJ2-3, with TRBD1 matching over 7 bases. Losses at the gene ends were 12 bases for V and 4 bases for J; bases not matched to a gene: 15. The V gene's germline CDR1 is KGHDR and CDR2 SFDVKD. The CDR3 has 15 residues. CDR3 bases: TGTGCCGTTCCGGACAGGAAGCTTGCGGCAGATACGCAGTATTTT. Protein product: CAVPDRKLAADTQYF.

The chain couples TRBV3-1 to TRBJ2-3; the match to TRBD2 covers 8 bases. The CDR3 consists of 16 residues. Germline loops: CDR1 LGHDT, CDR2 YNNKEL (reference sequence). The V gene end was trimmed by 0 bases and the J gene end by 7 bases; junction bases not matched to a gene: 9. CDR3 nucleotide sequence: TGTGCCAGCAGCCAAGATTCGGCGGGAGGAACGTATACGCAGTATTTT. Protein sequence: CASSQDSAGGTYTQYF.

Notes on this clonotype: Lacking the conserved final phenylalanine or tryptophan, this CDR3 likely reflects a read error. The rearrangement joins TRBV28 to TRBJ2-2; D gene ambiguous. Looked up from germline, CDR1 is MDHEN and CDR2 is SYDVKM. The CDR3 totals 14 residues. Trimming left V 3 bases short and J 2 bases short, with 7 bases between. CDR3 coding DNA: TGTGCCAGCAGTTTTATCACAAACACCGGGGAGCTGTTTTTA. Translated: CASSFITNTGELFL.

V and J are TRBV7-9 and TRBJ2-7, with TRBD2 matching over 8 bases. There are 14 residues in the CDR3. The trim removed 2 bases at V and 4 bases at J, leaving 4 bases unmatched. CDR1 is SEHNR, CDR2 FQNEAQ, per germline (reference sequence). The CDR3 region has the DNA TGTGCCAGCAGCTTATTCGGGAGGGGTTACGAGCAGTACTTC. It encodes CASSLFGRGYEQYF.

V usage is TRBV11-2 and J usage is TRBJ2-3; D uncertain. Germline V CDR1 and CDR2: SGHAT, FQNNGV. This CDR3 comprises 15 residues. Trimming shortened V by 1 base and J by 1 base, and 9 bases separated the two germline ends. The chain's CDR3 is CASSLGVTRTDTQYF. The CDR3 coding sequence is TGTGCCAGCAGCTTAGGTGTCACACGCACAGATACGCAGTATTTT.

At least ten counts were recorded for this clonotype. V is TRBV24-1 and J is TRBJ1-5; no clear D. Germline CDR1 is KGHDR and CDR2 is SFDVKD. Between the trimmed V and J ends, which lost 5 bases and 5 bases, there was a span of 9 bases. The CDR3 contains 13 residues. CDR3 sequence (DNA): TGTGCCACCAGTGCTGCCAGAGATCAGCCCCAGCATTTT. Its translation is CATSAARDQPQHF.

There are a few counts of this clonotype. The chain combines TRBV15 with TRBJ2-3; a weak D match, TRBD2 (5 bases). V shed 1 base and J shed 4 bases, with 12 bases lying between them. The V gene's germline CDR1 is LNHNV and CDR2 YYDKDF (reference sequence). The CDR3 is 15 amino acids. The CDR3 spells CATSRGSDGADTQYF. Here the CDR3 DNA reads TGTGCCACCAGCAGAGGTAGCGATGGCGCAGATACGCAGTATTTT.

In regard to this clonotype: A much larger clone sits a single nucleotide away, making a read error possible. The J gene is TRBJ1-5, the V gene TRBV28; D not resolved. The CDR3 loop spans 11 amino acids. Germline loops: CDR1 MDHEN, CDR2 SYDVKM. V lost 8 bases and J 7 bases, leaving 9 bases between the germline ends. The CDR3 loop reads CASGDLQPQHF. The DNA for the CDR3 is TGTGCCAGCGGTGACCTCCAGCCCCAGCATTTT.

Remarks on this clonotype: This may come from a read error, since a much larger clone is one base off. J is TRBJ2-5 and V is TRBV28, with D maybe TRBD1 (6 bases). Germline V gene data show CDR1 as MDHEN and CDR2 as SYDVKM. This CDR3 has 17 residues. This CDR3 is CASCLRQGPLELETQYF. As DNA, the CDR3 is TGTGCCAGCTGTTTAAGGCAGGGGCCCCTAGAGTTGGAGACCCAGTACTTC.

In regard to this clonotype: The CDR3 ends on some other residue instead of the conserved phenylalanine or tryptophan, so this is likely a read error. Because the CDR3's place on the DNA is in doubt, the DNA is left out and the CDR3 is given as listed by TCRdb. The chain recombines TRBV4-2 with TRBJ2-7. The germline V gene encodes CDR1 LGHNA and CDR2 YNFKEQ. The CDR3 numbers 13 amino acids, ends counted. This chain's CDR3 is CASSQGGTYEQNI.

The V and J genes are TRBV28 and TRBJ2-7, with D maybe TRBD1 (5 bases). Germline V gene lookup returns CDR1 MDHEN and CDR2 SYDVKM. With 5 bases removed from V and 3 bases from J, the gap between germline ends came to 17 bases. The length of the CDR3 is 15 residues. The CDR3 sequence: CASSTLARARYEQYF. CDR3 in DNA: TGTGCCAGCAGTACCCTGGCCAGGGCCCGCTACGAGCAGTACTTC.

This clonotype has only a few counts. The rearrangement joins TRBV7-9 to TRBJ2-2; 8 bases match TRBD1. The CDR3 covers 15 residues. V trimming: 4 bases; J trimming: 5 bases; junction bases outside the gene matches: 6. CDR1 is SEHNR and CDR2 is FQNEAQ in the germline V gene (reference sequence). CDR3 region: CASSSDRERTGELFF. The DNA of the CDR3 is TGTGCCAGCAGCTCGGACAGGGAGCGGACCGGGGAGCTGTTTTTT.

Points on this clonotype: Without the conserved terminal phenylalanine or tryptophan, this CDR3 likely stems from a read error. The rearrangement joins TRBV4-1 to TRBJ2-7, with 8 nucleotides matching TRBD2. CDR1 MGHRA and CDR2 YSYEKL come from the germline V gene. CDR3 size: 16 residues. Unmatched junction bases numbered 10, after V lost 6 bases and J lost 0 bases. CDR3 in amino acids: CASSLGGRSSSYEQYY. DNA for the CDR3: TGCGCCAGCAGTCTTGGCGGGAGGTCGAGCTCCTACGAGCAGTACTAC.

To note about this clonotype: Since a much larger clone is just one base distant, this may be a read error. The chain couples TRBV9 to TRBJ2-7; tentatively, D is TRBD1 or TRBD2 (5 bases each). The V gene lost 3 bases and the J gene lost 3 bases, with 13 bases spanning the gap. Germline V gene sequence: CDR1 SGDLS, CDR2 YYNGEE. This CDR3 has 14 residues. The CDR3 spells CASSGRDANYEQYF. For the CDR3, the DNA is TGTGCCAGCAGCGGCCGGGACGCCAACTACGAGCAGTACTTC.

Comments on this clonotype: Given a much more abundant clone one base away, this may be a read error. The chain uses TRBV27 and TRBJ2-7; no definite D call. Trimming shortened V by 6 bases and J by 0 bases, and 15 bases separated the two germline ends. Germline-derived CDR1 and CDR2 are MNHEY and SMNVEV (reference sequence). CDR3 length equals 15 residues. CDR3: CASSPTRHSSYEQYF. CDR3 DNA: TGTGCCAGCAGCCCGACTCGACATTCCTCCTACGAGCAGTACTTC.

In its sample, this clonotype was seen many times. This chain uses TRBV2 with TRBJ1-2; D is undetermined. V was cut by 4 bases and J by 4 bases, with 10 bases left in between. Germline CDR1 is SNHLY and CDR2 is FYNNEI. CDR3 length: 13 residues. CDR3 DNA: TGTGCCAGCAGTGTTTTGGAGGGCTATGGCTACACCTTC. Its protein is CASSVLEGYGYTF.

J is TRBJ2-7 and V is TRBV6-5; possible D gene TRBD1, 7 bases. Germline V gene sequence: CDR1 MNHEY, CDR2 SVGAGI. The CDR3 totals 13 residues. V lost 2 bases and J 12 bases, leaving 17 bases between the germline ends. CDR3 sequence: CASSYGDRVGGYF. As DNA, the CDR3 is TGTGCCAGCAGTTACGGGGACAGAGTGGGAGGGTACTTC.

This clonotype was found many times. The chain has TRBV18 and TRBJ2-3, with D tentatively TRBD2 (6 bases). V lost 4 bases, J lost 2 bases, and 13 bases lay in between. Germline CDR1 and CDR2: KGHSH and LQKENI. This CDR3 contains 15 residues. CDR3 region: CASSRTGRTTDTQYF. The CDR3 nucleotides are TGTGCCAGCTCACGTACCGGGAGAACCACAGATACGCAGTATTTT.

Comments on this clonotype: The conserved final phenylalanine or tryptophan is absent from the CDR3, which likely points to a read error. The chain couples TRBV27 to TRBJ2-2, with 8 bases identical to TRBD1. V was clipped by 6 bases and J by 6 bases; unmatched bases: 6. The CDR3 totals 14 residues. Germline lookup yields CDR1 MNHEY and CDR2 SMNVEV (reference sequence). The CDR3 here is CASRIQGAAGELFL. CDR3 DNA: TGTGCCAGCAGAATTCAGGGGGCGGCCGGGGAGCTGTTTTTA.

This clonotype was recorded many times. The rearrangement joins TRBV23-1 to TRBJ2-1, with 9 positions matching TRBD1. TRBV23-1 is an ORF; its function is uncertain. Losses at the gene ends were 8 bases for V and 10 bases for J; bases not matched to a gene: 12. The CDR3 covers 14 residues. CDR3 residues: CASGGDREAREQFF. The CDR3 nucleotides are TGCGCCAGCGGCGGGGACAGGGAAGCTCGCGAGCAGTTCTTC.

Note on this clonotype: This may come from a read error, since a much larger clone is one base off. V usage is TRBV27 and J usage is TRBJ2-7; 9 bases are a match to TRBD1. The CDR3 length is 14 residues. Germline trimming cut 6 bases from V and 2 bases from J; bases unmatched to any gene: 5. CDR1 is MNHEY, CDR2 SMNVEV, per germline (reference sequence). Here the CDR3 DNA reads TGTGCCAGCAGCACGGGACAGGGAACCTACGAGCAGTACTTC. Protein: CASSTGQGTYEQYF.

This clonotype was seen just once. A much larger clone differs from this one at a single base, so this may be a read error. This rearrangement joins TRBV28 to TRBJ2-3, with 7 bases aligning to TRBD1. Germline V gene data show CDR1 as MDHEN and CDR2 as SYDVKM. There are 15 residues in the CDR3. V was pared by 5 bases and J by 4 bases, with 9 bases of the junction left unmatched. CDR3 loop: CASSHRDSGADTQYF. In nucleotides, the CDR3 is TGTGCCAGCAGTCACCGGGACAGCGGCGCAGATACGCAGTATTTT.

V and J are TRBV7-9 and TRBJ1-4; weak D call: TRBD1 (5 bases). V lost 8 bases and J 8 bases, leaving 15 bases between the germline ends. The CDR3 has 13 amino acids. Germline V lookup: CDR1 SEHNR, CDR2 FQNEAQ (reference sequence). The CDR3 region has the DNA TGTGCCAGCGCCGGGACGCTTGTGGAAAAACTGTTTTTT. It is translated as CASAGTLVEKLFF.

This chain uses TRBV20-1 with TRBJ1-5; possible D gene TRBD1, 6 bases. There are 13 residues in the CDR3. The germline V and J ends were trimmed by 6 bases and 7 bases, with 16 bases remaining between them. Looked up from germline, CDR1 is DFQATT and CDR2 is SNEGSKA (reference sequence). This chain's CDR3 is CSAITGPGQPQHF. DNA for the CDR3: TGCAGTGCCATTACAGGGCCGGGCCAGCCCCAGCATTTT.

V usage is TRBV9 and J usage is TRBJ2-3; 10 bases are shared with TRBD1. The CDR3 has 16 amino acids. V was pared by 4 bases and J by 4 bases, with 9 bases of the junction left unmatched. CDR1 is SGDLS and CDR2 is YYNGEE in the germline V gene. CDR3 DNA: TGTGCCAGCAGCTCGCCGGGACAGGGGTATGCAGATACGCAGTATTTT. This encodes CASSSPGQGYADTQYF.

The gene calls are TRBV6-4 and TRBJ2-7; D is undetermined. This CDR3 contains 15 residues. Germline V gene sequence: CDR1 MRHNA, CDR2 SNTAGT. The ends were cut back, 7 bases at V and 6 bases at J, with 22 bases in the middle. DNA of the CDR3: TGTGCCAGCAAAAGCCGGGCCCTCTTTACCTTCGAGCAGTACTTC. Translation gives CASKSRALFTFEQYF.

Turning to this clonotype: This clone may be a read error of a much larger clone one base away. J is TRBJ1-1 and V is TRBV29-1; possibly TRBD1 for D (5 bases). Germline V gives CDR1 SQVTM, CDR2 ANQGSEA. The CDR3 sequence is 14 residues long. The CDR3 here is CGAAGGSRAPEAFF. CDR3 coding DNA: TGCGGCGCCGCTGGTGGATCCAGGGCCCCTGAAGCTTTCTTT. The whole variable domain, filled in from reference TRBV29-1 and TRBJ1-1, reads SAVISQKPSRDICQRGTSLTIQCQVDSQVTMMFWYRQQPGQSLTLIATANQGSEATYESGFVIDKFPISRPNLTFSTLTVSNMSPEDSSIYLCGAAGGSRAPEAFFGQGTRLTVV.

The table lists this clonotype with many counts. The V and J genes are TRBV4-2 and TRBJ2-7; a possible D gene is TRBD1 (5 bases). The CDR3 has 16 residues. Germline lookup yields CDR1 LGHNA and CDR2 YNFKEQ. The V gene lost 1 base and the J gene lost 0 bases, with 13 bases spanning the gap. In DNA, the CDR3 is TGTGCCAGCAGCCAAGCCCAGCAGGGTTCCTCCTACGAGCAGTACTTC. It specifies CASSQAQQGSSYEQYF.